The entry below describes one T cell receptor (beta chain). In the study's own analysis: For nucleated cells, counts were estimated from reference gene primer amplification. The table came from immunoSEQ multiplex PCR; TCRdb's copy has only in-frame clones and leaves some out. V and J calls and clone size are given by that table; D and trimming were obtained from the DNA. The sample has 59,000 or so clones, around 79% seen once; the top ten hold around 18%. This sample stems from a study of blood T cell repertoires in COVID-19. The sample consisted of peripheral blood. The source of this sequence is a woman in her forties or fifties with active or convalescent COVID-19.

As DNA, the CDR3 is TGTGCCAGCAGCCAAGATTTTTACTCTGGGGCCAACGTCCTGACTTTC. This gives the protein CASSQDFYSGANVLTF. The rearrangement uses TRBV3-1 (or the pseudogene TRBV3-2) and TRBJ2-6, with D uncertain. V was shortened by 0 bases and J by 0 bases, with 6 bases between the two germline ends. This CDR3 has 16 amino acids. Looked up from germline, CDR1 is LGHDT and CDR2 is YNNKEL (reference sequence).